Described below is a single T cell receptor beta chain sequence and its context. The CDR3 is 15 amino acids. Germline CDR1 MNHNS, CDR2 SASEGT. The ends were cut back, 2 bases at V and 3 bases at J, with 13 bases in the middle. Original data processing: Estimation of nucleated cell counts was performed using reference gene primer amplification. The method was immunoSEQ multiplex PCR; TCRdb's version includes in-frame clones alone and lacks a portion of them. The DNA was the basis for D and trimming; V, J and clone size are from that table. The sample holds some 140,000 clones, roughly four fifths seen once. This sample is drawn from a study of blood T cell repertoires in COVID-19. In the study overall: From T cells, B-cell-depleted T cells, or PBMCs came the material, which was cDNA or gDNA.

Sequenced: peripheral blood. The sequence was obtained from a woman between 55 and 75 years old with acute or convalescent COVID-19. The chain employs TRBV6-1 and TRBJ1-1, with D unclear. DNA for the CDR3: TGTGCCAGCAGTGAATTTATGTCGGGATACACTGAAGCTTTCTTT. Translating it yields CASSEFMSGYTEAFF.